This T cell receptor (beta chain) stems from a study of cytomegalovirus exposure and HLA in healthy donors. Whole-study findings and limits: Cytomegalovirus association was assigned to more than 150 TCR beta chains.

This PCR relied on a set of 60 Vbeta primers and 13 Jbeta primers. Only in-frame clones appear in the TCRdb table, and some are missing; sequencing was by immunoSEQ multiplex PCR. The repertoire includes around 160,000 clones, roughly 80% of them detected once, and 6.5% to 8% sits in the top ten. In its sample, this clone was seen once. Antigen unknown. V was pared by 1 base and J by 2 bases, with 2 bases of the junction left unmatched. This CDR3 region has 15 residues. Germline loops: CDR1 SGDLS, CDR2 YYNGEE. The receptor comes from a woman between 40 and 55 years old in good health and CMV-seropositive. This sequence joins TRBV9 and TRBJ2-3; the match to TRBD2 covers 9 bases. The specimen sequenced was PBMCs. This CDR3 reads CASSVIAGATDTQYF. The CDR3 DNA reads TGTGCCAGCAGCGTAATAGCGGGGGCCACAGATACGCAGTATTTT. Full variable domain (rest looked up from reference TRBV9 and TRBJ2-3): DSGVTQTPKHLITATGQRVTLRCSPRSGDLSVYWYQQSLDQGLQFLIQYYNGEERAKGNILERFSAQQFPDLHSELNLSSLELGDSALYFCASSVIAGATDTQYFGPGTRLTVL.